The rows below give T cell receptor beta chains drawn from one sample of a study of cytomegalovirus exposure and HLA in healthy donors. Data came from immunoSEQ multiplex PCR; TCRdb stores just in-frame clones and leaves some out. The sample has about 51,000 clones, roughly four fifths seen once. Sequenced material: PBMCs. These receptor sequences come from a boy under 18 in good health and CMV-seropositive. Each CDR3 is given with its conserved first and last residue. The order of the fields is J gene, V gene, CDR3 protein.

TRBJ1-5	TRBV25-1	CASSDLGQDHQPQHF
TRBJ2-3	TRBV9	CASSVSGGATDTQYF
TRBJ2-5	TRBV2	CATQRRAEGETQYF
TRBJ1-1	TRBV5-4	CASSFPRGNTEAFF
TRBJ2-1	TRBV6-1	CASSGQYYNEQFF
TRBJ2-2	TRBV4-1	CASSQVGSVVMGTGELFF
TRBJ2-1	TRBV7-8	CASSLGLAGDGGQFF
TRBJ1-2	TRBV6-5	CASSYAGGGDYTF
TRBJ2-7	TRBV6-5	CASSYDRLYEQYF
TRBJ1-2	TRBV7-2	CASSFLIGDRPRGYTF
TRBJ2-3	TRBV7-6	CASSPLRGSTDTQYF
TRBJ1-2	TRBV4-2	CASSQEGSSYYGYTF
TRBJ2-3	TRBV9	CASSPHGSGGTDTQYF
TRBJ1-2	TRBV4-1	CASSQGVLNVYGYTF
TRBJ1-1	TRBV5-6	CASSAQQYPTTEAFF
TRBJ2-3	TRBV6-5	CASSFGTLRDTQYF
TRBJ1-5	TRBV7-8	CASSFRDQPQHF
TRBJ1-1	TRBV27	CASSDRGRNTEAFF
TRBJ2-7	TRBV11-2	CASSTPGGDLYEQYF
TRBJ1-2	TRBV5-1	CASSLSGRGNYGYTF
TRBJ2-3	TRBV5-4	CASSGGGAGSTDTQYF
TRBJ1-3	TRBV6-6	CASSPSRISGNTIYF
TRBJ2-7	TRBV29-1	CSVATSGPSYEQYF
TRBJ2-4	TRBV5-6	CASSSGLAKNIQYF
TRBJ2-5	TRBV27	CASQKRAGRGETQYF
TRBJ1-6	TRBV27	CASSYTGQGAYYYNSPLHF
TRBJ2-2	TRBV11-2	CASSLVQGSTGELFF
TRBJ2-1	TRBV19	CASSRGERSSYNEQFF